The 9 T cell receptor beta chains listed next were all sequenced from one sample in a study of T cell responses to AZD1222 COVID-19 vaccine. Repertoires were generated with immunoSEQ multiplex PCR, while TCRdb's copy carries only in-frame clones and drops some. The sample shows some 120,000 clones, 75% to 90% of them seen only once. Here the sequenced sample was peripheral blood, taken on day 0 of AZD1222 vaccination. These TCRs come from an adult in good health.

The chain recombines TRBV7-9 with TRBJ1-3; TRBD1 is a possible D gene (5 bases). The CDR3 is 17 amino acids. The V gene lost 6 bases and the J gene lost 0 bases, with 18 bases spanning the gap. The germline V gene has CDR1 SEHNR and CDR2 FQNEAQ (reference sequence). This CDR3 reads CASRRPGTASSGNTIYF. CDR3 nucleotides: TGTGCCAGCAGGCGCCCCGGGACCGCCAGCTCTGGAAACACCATATATTTT.

The J gene is TRBJ1-1, the V gene TRBV5-1; D is unresolved. CDR3 length: 13 residues. The V gene's germline CDR1 is SGHRS and CDR2 YFSETQ. Between the trimmed V and J ends, which lost 4 bases and 0 bases, there was a span of 7 bases. Here the CDR3 DNA reads TGCGCCAGCAGCGATAGCATGAACACTGAAGCTTTCTTT. This translates into CASSDSMNTEAFF.

This clone has more than one count but fewer than ten. The chain combines TRBV6-5 with TRBJ2-1; 7 nucleotides match TRBD1. The CDR3 totals 15 residues. Germline-derived CDR1 and CDR2 are MNHEY and SVGAGI. V shed 7 bases and J 3 bases; nucleotides not matched to a gene: 9. The CDR3 reads CASTKTGRGYNEQFF. DNA of the CDR3: TGTGCCAGCACAAAGACAGGGCGAGGCTACAATGAGCAGTTCTTC.

This clone was counted a few times. The V call is TRBV4-1, the J call TRBJ1-1; D not resolved. V lost 2 bases and J 2 bases, leaving 18 bases between the germline ends. Germline-derived CDR1 and CDR2 are MGHRA and YSYEKL. The CDR3 totals 17 residues. The CDR3: CASSQRPPPPSNTEAFF. CDR3 DNA sequence: TGCGCCAGCAGCCAAAGACCACCCCCTCCGTCCAACACTGAAGCTTTCTTT.

The genes are TRBV3-1 (or the pseudogene TRBV3-2) and TRBJ2-7; D remains ambiguous. This CDR3 is built from 16 residues. Per the germline V gene, CDR1 is LGHDT and CDR2 is YNNKEL (reference sequence). The germline V and J ends were trimmed by 0 bases and 5 bases, with 17 bases remaining between them. The CDR3 spells CASSQDPGPPRNEQYF. CDR3 nucleotide sequence: TGTGCCAGCAGCCAAGACCCGGGCCCCCCTCGCAACGAGCAGTACTTC.

The chain has TRBV29-1 and TRBJ1-4; tentatively, D is TRBD1 (5 bases). Per germline, CDR1 SQVTM and CDR2 ANQGSEA. V gave up 4 bases and J gave up 3 bases, with 12 bases separating them. The CDR3 extends over 14 amino acids. The CDR3 bases are TGCAGCGTTGGCCCGGGACGGCCTAATGAAAAACTGTTTTTT. This sequence encodes CSVGPGRPNEKLFF.

This chain connects TRBV5-1 to TRBJ1-5; perhaps TRBD1 as D (5 bases). From germline, CDR1 is SGHRS and CDR2 YFSETQ. The CDR3 covers 13 residues. The V end lost 5 bases, the J end lost 5 bases, and 11 bases lay between the germline ends. As DNA, the CDR3 is TGCGCCAGCAGTTGGGACGTTGATCAGCCCCAGCATTTT. Translated: CASSWDVDQPQHF.

The chain recombines TRBV6-5 with TRBJ2-4; TRBD2 matches 8 bases. The germline gives CDR1 MNHEY, CDR2 SVGAGI. This CDR3 spans 13 amino acids. Trimming took 2 bases from V and 8 from J; bases not matched to a gene: 2. The CDR3 sequence: CASSYAGGDIQYF. In DNA, the CDR3 is TGTGCCAGCAGTTACGCCGGGGGGGACATTCAGTACTTC.

The CDR3 sequence: CASSIVGSDQPQHF. The CDR3 DNA sequence: TGTGCCAGTAGTATAGTCGGGTCGGATCAGCCCCAGCATTTT. The chain joins TRBV19 to TRBJ1-5; no clear D gene. The CDR3 is 14 amino acids. Trimming took off 1 base at V and 5 bases at J, with 9 bases between the two ends. Per germline, CDR1 LNHDA and CDR2 SQIVND (reference sequence).